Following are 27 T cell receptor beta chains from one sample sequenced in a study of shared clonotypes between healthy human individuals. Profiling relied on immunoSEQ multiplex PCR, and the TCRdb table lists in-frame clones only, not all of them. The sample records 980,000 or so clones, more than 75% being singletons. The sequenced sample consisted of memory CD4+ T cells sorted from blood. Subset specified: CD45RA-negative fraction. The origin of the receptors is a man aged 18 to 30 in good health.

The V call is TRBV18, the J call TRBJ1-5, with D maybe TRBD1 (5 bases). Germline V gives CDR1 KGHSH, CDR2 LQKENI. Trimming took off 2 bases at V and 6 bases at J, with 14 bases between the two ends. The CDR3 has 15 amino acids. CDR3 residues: CASSPDSGRGQPQHF. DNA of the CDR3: TGTGCCAGCTCACCAGATTCAGGGCGGGGTCAGCCCCAGCATTTT.

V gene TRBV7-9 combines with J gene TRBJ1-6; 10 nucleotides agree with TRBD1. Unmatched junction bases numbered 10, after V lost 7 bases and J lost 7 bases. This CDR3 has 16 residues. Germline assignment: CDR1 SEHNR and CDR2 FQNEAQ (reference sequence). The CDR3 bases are TGTGCCAGCAACAGGGGACAGGGGACCTCGAATTCACCCCTCCACTTT. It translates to CASNRGQGTSNSPLHF. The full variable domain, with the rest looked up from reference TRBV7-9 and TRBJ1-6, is DTGVSQNPRHKITKRGQNVTFRCDPISEHNRLYWYRQTLGQGPEFLTYFQNEAQLEKSRLLSDRFSAERPKGSFSTLEIQRTEQGDSAMYLCASNRGQGTSNSPLHFGNGTRLTVT.

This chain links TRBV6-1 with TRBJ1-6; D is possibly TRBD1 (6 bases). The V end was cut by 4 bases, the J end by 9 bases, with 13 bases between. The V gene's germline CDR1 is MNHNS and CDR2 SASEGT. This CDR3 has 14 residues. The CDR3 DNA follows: TGTGCCAGCAGTGGGACAGTTATAGGTTCACCCCTCCACTTT. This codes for CASSGTVIGSPLHF.

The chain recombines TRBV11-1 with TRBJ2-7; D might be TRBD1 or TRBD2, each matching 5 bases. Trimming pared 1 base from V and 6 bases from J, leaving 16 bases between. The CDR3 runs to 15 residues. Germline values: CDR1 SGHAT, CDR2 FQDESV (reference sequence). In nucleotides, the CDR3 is TGTGCCAGCAGCTTAGGCGGGCAGGGTCGGACCGAGCAGTACTTC. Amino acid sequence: CASSLGGQGRTEQYF.

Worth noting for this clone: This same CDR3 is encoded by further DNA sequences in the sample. The CDR3 DNA follows: TGCGCCAGCAGCTTTTCCGGGGATGGCTACACCTTC. Encoded protein: CASSFSGDGYTF. The chain is built from TRBV5-1 and TRBJ1-2; unclear D gene. V lost 2 bases and J 6 bases, leaving 8 bases between the germline ends. This CDR3 region has 12 residues. The germline V gene encodes CDR1 SGHRS and CDR2 YFSETQ.

The CDR3 nucleotides are TGTGCCAGCCTACCCTCAGGGGGTACAAACGAAAAACTGTTTTTT. Translation gives CASLPSGGTNEKLFF. The chain employs TRBV10-3 and TRBJ1-4, with 7 bases matching TRBD1. Trimming cost V 10 bases and J 8 bases; bases outside gene matches: 16. This CDR3 spans 15 amino acids. The germline V gene encodes CDR1 ENHRY and CDR2 SYGVKD.

For the CDR3, the DNA is TGTGCCAGTAGTATCGGGACGGGTAGGGATACGCAGTATTTT. Translating gives CASSIGTGRDTQYF. The V call is TRBV19, the J call TRBJ2-3; perhaps D is TRBD1 or TRBD2 (5 bases each). This CDR3 has 14 amino acids. V was pared by 3 bases and J by 6 bases, with 13 bases between. Looked up from germline, CDR1 is LNHDA and CDR2 is SQIVND (reference sequence).

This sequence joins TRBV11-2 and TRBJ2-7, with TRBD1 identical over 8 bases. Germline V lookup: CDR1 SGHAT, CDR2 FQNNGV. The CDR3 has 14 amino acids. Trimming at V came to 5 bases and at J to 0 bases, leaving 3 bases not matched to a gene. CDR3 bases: TGTGCCAGCAGCCGGGACAGGCTCTCCTACGAGCAGTACTTC. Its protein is CASSRDRLSYEQYF.

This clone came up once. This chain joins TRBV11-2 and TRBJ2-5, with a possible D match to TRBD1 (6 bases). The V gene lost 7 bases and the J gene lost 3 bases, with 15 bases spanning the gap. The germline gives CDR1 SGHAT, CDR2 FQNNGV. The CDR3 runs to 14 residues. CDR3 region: CASNRGQTKETQYF. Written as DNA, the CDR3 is TGTGCCAGCAACAGAGGACAGACTAAAGAGACCCAGTACTTC.

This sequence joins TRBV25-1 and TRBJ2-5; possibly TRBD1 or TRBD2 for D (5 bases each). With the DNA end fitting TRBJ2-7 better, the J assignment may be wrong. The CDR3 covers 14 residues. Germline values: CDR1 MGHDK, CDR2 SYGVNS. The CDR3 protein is CASSPRDVGYEQYF. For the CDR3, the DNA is TGTGCCAGCAGTCCCCGGGACGTAGGCTACGAGCAGTACTTC.

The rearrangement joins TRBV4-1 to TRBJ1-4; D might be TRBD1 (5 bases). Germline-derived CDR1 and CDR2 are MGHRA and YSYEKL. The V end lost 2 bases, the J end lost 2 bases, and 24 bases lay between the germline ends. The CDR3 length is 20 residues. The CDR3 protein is CASSQPQVRSPITTNEKLFF. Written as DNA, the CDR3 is TGCGCCAGCAGCCAACCACAGGTCCGGTCCCCTATAACGACTAATGAAAAACTGTTTTTT.

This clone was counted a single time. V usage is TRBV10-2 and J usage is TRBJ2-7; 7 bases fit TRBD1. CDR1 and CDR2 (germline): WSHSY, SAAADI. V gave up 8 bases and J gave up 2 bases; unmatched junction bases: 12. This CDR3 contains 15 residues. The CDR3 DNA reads TGCGCCAGCCAACAGTTGAGACAGGGCACCTACGAGCAGTACTTC. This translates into CASQQLRQGTYEQYF.

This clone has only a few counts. Here the CDR3 DNA reads TGTGCCAGCAGTCCGATGAGTGCAGTTGTCTATGGCTACACCTTC. Its translation: CASSPMSAVVYGYTF. This rearrangement joins TRBV27 to TRBJ1-2; D is unresolved. The V gene's germline CDR1 is MNHEY and CDR2 SMNVEV (reference sequence). V dropped 5 bases and J dropped 4 bases, with 17 bases sitting between them. This CDR3 comprises 15 residues.

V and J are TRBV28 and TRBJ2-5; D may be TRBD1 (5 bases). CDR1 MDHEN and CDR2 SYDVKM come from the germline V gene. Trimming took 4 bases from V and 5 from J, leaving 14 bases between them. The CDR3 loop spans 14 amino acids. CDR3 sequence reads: CASSSGQRRETQYF. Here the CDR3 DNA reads TGTGCCAGCAGTTCAGGACAAAGGCGGGAGACCCAGTACTTC. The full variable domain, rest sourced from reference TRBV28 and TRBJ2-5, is DVKVTQSSRYLVKRTGEKVFLECVQDMDHENMFWYRQDPGLGLRLIYFSYDVKMKEKGDIPEGYSVSREKKERFSLILESASTNQTSMYLCASSSGQRRETQYFGPGTRLLVL.

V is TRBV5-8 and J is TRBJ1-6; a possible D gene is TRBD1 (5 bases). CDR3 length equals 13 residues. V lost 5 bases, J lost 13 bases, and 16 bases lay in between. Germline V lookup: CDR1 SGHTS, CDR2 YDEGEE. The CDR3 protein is CASSRDRRQPLHF. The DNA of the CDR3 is TGTGCCAGCAGTCGGGACCGCCGCCAGCCCCTCCACTTT.

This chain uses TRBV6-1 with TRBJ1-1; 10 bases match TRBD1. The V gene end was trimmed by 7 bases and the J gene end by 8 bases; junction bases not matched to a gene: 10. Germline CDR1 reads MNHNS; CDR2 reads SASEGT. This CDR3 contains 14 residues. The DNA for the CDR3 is TGTGCCAGCACCCGGACAGGGGGAAGGATGGAAGCTTTCTTT. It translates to CASTRTGGRMEAFF.

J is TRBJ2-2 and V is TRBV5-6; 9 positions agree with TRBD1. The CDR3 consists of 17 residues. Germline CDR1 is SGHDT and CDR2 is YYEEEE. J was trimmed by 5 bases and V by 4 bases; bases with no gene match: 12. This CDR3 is CASSMGGQGPWTGELFF. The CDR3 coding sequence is TGTGCCAGCAGCATGGGAGGACAGGGGCCCTGGACCGGGGAGCTGTTTTTT. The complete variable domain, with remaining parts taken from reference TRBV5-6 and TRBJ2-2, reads DAGVTQSPTHLIKTRGQQVTLRCSPKSGHDTVSWYQQALGQGPQFIFQYYEEEERQRGNFPDRFSGHQFPNYSSELNVNALLLGDSALYLCASSMGGQGPWTGELFFGEGSRLTVL.

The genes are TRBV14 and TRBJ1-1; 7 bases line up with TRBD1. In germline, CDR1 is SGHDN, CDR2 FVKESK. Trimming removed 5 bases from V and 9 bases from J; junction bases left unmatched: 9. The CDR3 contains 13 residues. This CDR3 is CASSIQRDSKAFF. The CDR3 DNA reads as TGTGCCAGCAGCATCCAAAGGGACAGTAAAGCTTTCTTT.

CDR3: CASSLGLANIQYF. In nucleotides, the CDR3 is TGTGCCAGCAGCCTTGGACTAGCAAACATTCAGTACTTC. This rearrangement joins TRBV11-2 to TRBJ2-4, with 8 bases aligning to TRBD2. The germline V gene encodes CDR1 SGHAT and CDR2 FQNNGV. J was trimmed by 6 bases and V by 5 bases; bases with no gene match: 3. The CDR3 spans 13 residues.

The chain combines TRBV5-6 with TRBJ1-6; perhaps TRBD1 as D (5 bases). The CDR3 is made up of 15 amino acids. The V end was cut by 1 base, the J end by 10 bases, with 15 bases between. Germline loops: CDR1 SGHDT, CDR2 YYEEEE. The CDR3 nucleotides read TGTGCCAGCAGCTTGTCCGCAGGGAAAGCATCACCCCTCCACTTT. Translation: CASSLSAGKASPLHF.

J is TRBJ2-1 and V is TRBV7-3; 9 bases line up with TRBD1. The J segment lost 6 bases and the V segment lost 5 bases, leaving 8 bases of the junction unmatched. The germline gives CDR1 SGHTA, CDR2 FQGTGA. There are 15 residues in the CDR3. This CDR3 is CASSRQQGAFNEQFF. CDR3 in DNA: TGTGCCAGCAGCCGTCAACAGGGGGCATTCAATGAGCAGTTCTTC.

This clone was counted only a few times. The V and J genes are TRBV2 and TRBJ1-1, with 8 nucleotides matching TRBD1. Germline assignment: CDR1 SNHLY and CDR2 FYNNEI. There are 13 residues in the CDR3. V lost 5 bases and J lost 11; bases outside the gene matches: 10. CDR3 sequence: CASSLGQGEAAFF. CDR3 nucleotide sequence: TGTGCCAGCAGTTTAGGACAGGGAGAGGCGGCTTTCTTT.

Here the CDR3 reads CANRQGSSGNTIYF. CDR3 DNA sequence: TGTGCCAACAGACAGGGTTCATCTGGAAACACCATATATTTT. The chain has TRBV2 and TRBJ1-3, with 7 bases aligning to TRBD1. This CDR3 is built from 14 residues. Germline assignment: CDR1 SNHLY and CDR2 FYNNEI. V lost 10 bases to trimming and J lost 1 base; unmatched junction nucleotides: 7.

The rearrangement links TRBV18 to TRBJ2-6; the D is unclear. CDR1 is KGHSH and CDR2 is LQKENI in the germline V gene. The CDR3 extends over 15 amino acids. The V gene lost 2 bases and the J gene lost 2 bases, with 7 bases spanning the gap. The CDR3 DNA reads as TGTGCCAGCTCACCAAACTGGCCTGGGGCCAACGTCCTGACTTTC. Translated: CASSPNWPGANVLTF.

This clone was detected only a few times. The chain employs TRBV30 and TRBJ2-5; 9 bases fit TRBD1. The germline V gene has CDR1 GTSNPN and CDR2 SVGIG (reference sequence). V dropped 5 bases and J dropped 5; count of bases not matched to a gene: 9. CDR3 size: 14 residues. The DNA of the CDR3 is TGTGCCTGGGGAAGGTTCGGGACAGGGGAGACCCAGTACTTC. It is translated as CAWGRFGTGETQYF.

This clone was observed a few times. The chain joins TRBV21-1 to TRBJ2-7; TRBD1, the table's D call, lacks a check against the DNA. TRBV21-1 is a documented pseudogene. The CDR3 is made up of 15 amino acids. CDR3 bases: TGTGCCTTCAAAGGGGGCCAGGGAAAGTACTACGAGCAGTACTTC. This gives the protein CAFKGGQGKYYEQYF.

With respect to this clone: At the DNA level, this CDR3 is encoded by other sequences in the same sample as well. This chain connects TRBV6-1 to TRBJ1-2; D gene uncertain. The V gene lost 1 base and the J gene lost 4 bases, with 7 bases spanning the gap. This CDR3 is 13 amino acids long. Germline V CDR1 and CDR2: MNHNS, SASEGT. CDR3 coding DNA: TGTGCCAGCAGTGAAGGAAGCAGCTATGGCTACACCTTC. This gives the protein CASSEGSSYGYTF.